This entry lists 9 T cell receptor beta chains sequenced from one sample in a study of CD8 T cells in Susac syndrome. After extraction with the RNeasy kit, roughly 0.5 to 1 ug of the RNA was reverse transcribed using random hexamers. TCRdb re-derived calls from the immunoSEQ multiplex PCR reads in MiXCR, one entry per CDR3 protein. The sample includes roughly 100,000 distinct CDR3 sequences, over 90% of them seen just once. Specimen: CD4+ T cells from PBMCs. These TCRs come from a human donor with Susac syndrome.

The gene calls are TRBV27 and TRBJ1-5, with D possibly TRBD1 on 5 matching bases. There are 12 residues in the CDR3. Germline CDR1 is MNHEY and CDR2 is SMNVEV (reference sequence). Trimming took off 5 bases at V and 11 bases at J, with 13 bases between the two ends. CDR3 region: CASSPHPGAQHF. The CDR3 nucleotides read TGTGCCAGCAGTCCTCATCCGGGGGCCCAGCATTTT.

This clonotype has a single count. The chain combines TRBV3-1 with TRBJ1-2; 8 bases are a match to TRBD1. CDR1 is LGHDT, CDR2 YNNKEL, per germline (reference sequence). Losses at the gene ends were 1 base for V and 4 bases for J; bases not matched to a gene: 5. The CDR3 has 15 amino acids. CDR3 residues: CASSQAPGGSYGYTF. The CDR3 DNA sequence: TGTGCCAGCAGCCAAGCCCCAGGGGGCAGCTATGGCTACACCTTC.

This sequence joins TRBV6-1 and TRBJ1-1; D remains ambiguous. Looked up from germline, CDR1 is MNHNS and CDR2 is SASEGT. The CDR3 runs to 13 residues. V was trimmed by 2 bases and J by 8 bases, leaving 12 bases between them. The CDR3 loop is CASSETSQSEAFF. The CDR3 nucleotides are TGTGCCAGCAGTGAAACCTCCCAGTCGGAAGCTTTCTTT.

The chain is built from TRBV11-2 and TRBJ2-5; possibly TRBD2 for D (8 bases). The germline V and J ends were trimmed by 10 bases and 2 bases, with 20 bases remaining between them. The CDR3 is made up of 15 amino acids. Per germline, CDR1 SGHAT and CDR2 FQNNGV. The CDR3, as DNA: TGTGCCACCGGGGGGGGACAGACGTTACAAGAGACCCAGTACTTC. Translated: CATGGGQTLQETQYF.

The chain uses TRBV2 and TRBJ2-2; the D gene is possibly TRBD1 (7 bases). The CDR3 loop spans 14 amino acids. V shed 6 bases and J shed 6 bases, with 14 bases lying between them. The germline V gene encodes CDR1 SNHLY and CDR2 FYNNEI. Here the CDR3 DNA reads TGTGCCAGCAGGATAGACAGGGAGGCCGGGGAGCTGTTTTTT. Translating gives CASRIDREAGELFF. The full variable domain, rest sourced from reference TRBV2 and TRBJ2-2, is EPEVTQTPSHQVTQMGQEVILRCVPISNHLYFYWYRQILGQKVEFLVSFYNNEISEKSEIFDDQFSVERPDGSNFTLKIRSTKLEDSAMYFCASRIDREAGELFFGEGSRLTVL.

The chain joins TRBV9 to TRBJ2-1; 7 bases are shared with TRBD1. CDR3 length equals 14 residues. The germline V gene has CDR1 SGDLS and CDR2 YYNGEE. V trimming: 4 bases; J trimming: 7 bases; junction bases outside the gene matches: 8. CDR3 nucleotides: TGTGCCAGCAGCCTTACCGGGACAGATAATGAGCAGTTCTTC. Amino acid sequence: CASSLTGTDNEQFF.

The gene calls are TRBV7-3 and TRBJ2-3; no clear D. Germline V gives CDR1 SGHTA, CDR2 FQGTGA. The CDR3 contains 13 residues. V was cut by 6 bases and J by 1 base, with 8 bases left in between. CDR3 amino acids: CASRPVGTDTQYF. CDR3 bases: TGTGCCAGCAGGCCTGTCGGCACAGATACGCAGTATTTT.

This clonotype was detected only a few times. The chain recombines TRBV27 with TRBJ1-1; D is ambiguous. Trimming took off 2 bases at V and 4 bases at J, with 8 bases between the two ends. The CDR3 covers 13 residues. Germline values: CDR1 MNHEY, CDR2 SMNVEV (reference sequence). The CDR3 reads CASSLGGSTEAFF. The CDR3 region has the DNA TGTGCCAGCAGTTTAGGAGGATCCACTGAAGCTTTCTTT.

The V gene is TRBV28, the J gene TRBJ2-7; 8 bases fit TRBD1. The CDR3 loop spans 15 amino acids. The germline gives CDR1 MDHEN, CDR2 SYDVKM. V gave up 6 bases and J gave up 3 bases; unmatched junction bases: 10. The CDR3 nucleotides are TGTGCCAGCAGGTCCTGGACAGGGAAAATCTACGAGCAGTACTTC. Its translation: CASRSWTGKIYEQYF.